The clone carrying this TCR beta chain was counted between two and nine times. Antigen specificity is unknown. This sample stems from a study of T cell repertoires in cytomegalovirus infection. Study details: Recently identified HLA-C-restricted CMV epitopes were among the peptides used. Public TCR beta signatures marked donors with CMV infection and the matching HLA.

From the reads, TCRdb called clonotypes with MiXCR, one entry per CDR3 protein. The table shows some 350,000 distinct CDR3 sequences, with 34% occurring only once. Broader study findings: Within the response measured ex vivo, HLA-C-restricted CMV-specific TCR beta clonotypes were dominant.

The source material was cultured PBMCs, sampled from culture after CMV antigen stimulation. This clonotype was obtained from a human donor in good health (CMV status not recorded). Some clones in this sample may be carry-over from other donors' samples.

This CDR3 is CASTKLASGSNEQFF. DNA for the CDR3: TGTGCCAGCACCAAACTAGCGTCCGGTAGTAATGAGCAGTTCTTC. The chain combines TRBV27 with TRBJ2-1; 7 bases are shared with TRBD2. Germline-derived CDR1 and CDR2 are MNHEY and SMNVEV (reference sequence). The junction had 13 bases not matched to a gene; V was cut back by 7 bases and J by 7 bases. The CDR3 length is 15 residues.